These 6 T cell receptor beta chains originate from one sample sequenced in a study of shared clonotypes between healthy human individuals. Sequencing was performed with immunoSEQ multiplex PCR; in TCRdb, only in-frame clones are kept and a portion is missing. The top ten clones hold 0.05% to 0.07% of a sample with hundreds of thousands of clones, 90% to 97% of them seen once. Sequenced: naive CD4+ T cells sorted from blood. The subset is: CD45RA+ positively selected. These receptors were collected from a woman in her thirties in good health.

V and J are TRBV5-1 and TRBJ2-2, with 7 bases lining up with TRBD2. The V gene end was trimmed by 2 bases and the J gene end by 2 bases; junction bases not matched to a gene: 6. This CDR3 comprises 16 residues. The germline V gene has CDR1 SGHRS and CDR2 YFSETQ. In DNA form, the CDR3 reads TGCGCCAGCAGCTTCCGCGCTAGCGGTAACACCGGGGAGCTGTTTTTT. It specifies CASSFRASGNTGELFF.

The chain recombines TRBV28 with TRBJ1-4; maybe TRBD1 (5 bases). V dropped 4 bases and J dropped 5 bases, with 14 bases sitting between them. The CDR3 covers 15 residues. Germline V lookup: CDR1 MDHEN, CDR2 SYDVKM. The CDR3 here is CASSSHGTANEKLFF. CDR3 nucleotides: TGTGCCAGCAGTTCACACGGGACGGCAAATGAAAAACTGTTTTTT.

The gene calls are TRBV28 and TRBJ2-1; TRBD2 aligns across 13 bases. V shed 6 bases and J 8 bases; nucleotides not matched to a gene: 7. Germline V CDR1 and CDR2: MDHEN, SYDVKM. The CDR3 is 15 residues long. The CDR3, as DNA: TGTGCCAGCAGCCGGACTAGCGGGAGTTTCTATGAGCAGTTCTTC. Translated, it gives CASSRTSGSFYEQFF.

This chain connects TRBV27 to TRBJ2-3; the D is unclear. The CDR3 covers 18 residues. With 5 bases removed from V and 0 bases from J, the gap between germline ends came to 21 bases. From germline, CDR1 is MNHEY and CDR2 SMNVEV (reference sequence). CDR3 residues: CASSPTPLRITSTDTQYF. In DNA form, the CDR3 reads TGTGCCAGCAGTCCTACCCCTTTGCGGATAACTAGCACAGATACGCAGTATTTT.

This rearrangement joins TRBV28 to TRBJ2-7; 8 bases are shared with TRBD1. Unmatched junction bases numbered 6, after V lost 6 bases and J lost 2 bases. Germline CDR1 is MDHEN and CDR2 is SYDVKM. The CDR3 length is 14 residues. The CDR3 DNA follows: TGTGCCAGCAGCCCACAGGGGGTAGCCTACGAGCAGTACTTC. Protein: CASSPQGVAYEQYF.

This sequence joins TRBV9 and TRBJ1-2, with unresolved D. Trimming removed 2 bases from V and 5 bases from J, with 10 bases in between. This CDR3 contains 13 residues. Germline V gene lookup returns CDR1 SGDLS and CDR2 YYNGEE. The CDR3 sequence: CASSVRGEYGYTF. The CDR3 nucleotides are TGTGCCAGCAGCGTTCGGGGAGAATATGGCTACACCTTC.